One and the same sample provided the 21 T cell receptor beta chains below, sequenced in a study of T cell responses to AZD1222 COVID-19 vaccine. Some clones are missing from TCRdb's copy, which holds only in-frame ones; the method was immunoSEQ multiplex PCR. Counted here are some 170,000 clones, around 89% occurring once; the ten biggest clones make up 3.5% to 5.5%. Sequencing used peripheral blood, obtained 28 days after the second dose of the MenACWY control vaccine. These receptors all stem from an adult who received the MenACWY meningococcal vaccine as a control.

The chain carries TRBV6-4 and TRBJ2-7, with D possibly TRBD1 on 5 matching bases. The length of the CDR3 is 13 residues. V gave up 2 bases and J gave up 6 bases, with 11 bases separating them. Germline loops: CDR1 MRHNA, CDR2 SNTAGT. In DNA, the CDR3 is TGTGCCAGCAGTGACCAAGACAGCTCCGAGCAGTACTTC. This encodes CASSDQDSSEQYF.

The chain has TRBV9 and TRBJ1-3; D not resolved. In germline, CDR1 is SGDLS, CDR2 YYNGEE. This CDR3 region has 11 residues. V was clipped by 7 bases and J by 4 bases, with 6 bases between them. The CDR3 spells CASSTGNTIYF. The CDR3 DNA sequence: TGTGCCAGCTCCACCGGAAACACCATATATTTT.

The chain combines TRBV5-1 with TRBJ1-1; TRBD1 is a possible D gene (5 bases). Germline lookup yields CDR1 SGHRS and CDR2 YFSETQ. Deletions cut 0 bases from V and 1 base from J, with 7 bases between. The CDR3 is made up of 14 amino acids. The CDR3 bases are TGCGCCAGCAGCTTGGCGCAGGGGAACACTGAAGCTTTCTTT. Amino acid sequence: CASSLAQGNTEAFF. Filled out from reference TRBV5-1 and TRBJ1-1, the complete variable domain reads KAGVTQTPRYLIKTRGQQVTLSCSPISGHRSVSWYQQTPGQGLQFLFEYFSETQRNKGNFPGRFSGRQFSNSRSEMNVSTLELGDSALYLCASSLAQGNTEAFFGQGTRLTVV.

This clone was found a few times. This rearrangement joins TRBV5-1 to TRBJ2-2; D unresolved. The CDR3 is 14 amino acids. CDR1 is SGHRS, CDR2 YFSETQ, per germline. V lost 0 bases to trimming and J lost 1 base, with 4 bases between them. This CDR3 is CASSLEQNTGELFF. CDR3 in DNA: TGCGCCAGCAGCTTGGAGCAGAACACCGGGGAGCTGTTTTTT.

The J gene is TRBJ2-3, the V gene TRBV19, with D possibly TRBD1 on 7 matching bases. Trimming stripped 11 bases from V and 4 bases from J, with 19 bases between. CDR1 LNHDA and CDR2 SQIVND come from the germline V gene (reference sequence). The CDR3 totals 14 residues. In DNA form, the CDR3 reads TGTGCCGCAGGGCCTCTCAGGGGGGCAGATACGCAGTATTTT. Residues: CAAGPLRGADTQYF.

The chain employs TRBV12-3 or TRBV12-4 and TRBJ1-2, with D unresolved. The CDR3 covers 13 residues. The ends were cut back, 1 base at V and 8 bases at J, with 11 bases in the middle. The chain's CDR3 is CASSLVGEWGYTF. DNA for the CDR3: TGTGCCAGCAGTTTAGTGGGAGAATGGGGCTACACCTTC.

V usage is TRBV7-9 and J usage is TRBJ1-1, with 7 bases matching TRBD1. This CDR3 spans 14 amino acids. Germline-derived CDR1 and CDR2 are SEHNR and FQNEAQ (reference sequence). The junction had 10 bases not matched to a gene; V was cut back by 8 bases and J by 4 bases. This chain's CDR3 is CASEAWGDSTEAFF. The CDR3 DNA follows: TGTGCCAGCGAAGCTTGGGGGGACAGCACTGAAGCTTTCTTT.

The rearrangement links TRBV4-1 to TRBJ1-6; no definite D call. This CDR3 is built from 18 residues. Germline loops: CDR1 MGHRA, CDR2 YSYEKL. V shed 0 bases and J shed 2 bases, with 14 bases lying between them. The CDR3 bases are TGCGCCAGCAGCCAAGAATGGCCGGGAAGCGCCTATAATTCACCCCTCCACTTT. Translated, it gives CASSQEWPGSAYNSPLHF.

Only one count was recorded for this clone. This chain connects TRBV27 to TRBJ1-1; the match to TRBD1 covers 10 bases. This CDR3 is 15 amino acids long. Trimming cost V 3 bases and J 2 bases; bases outside gene matches: 3. CDR1 MNHEY and CDR2 SMNVEV come from the germline V gene (reference sequence). As DNA, the CDR3 is TGTGCCAGCAGTTTTAGGACAGGGGGAAACACTGAAGCTTTCTTT. It is translated as CASSFRTGGNTEAFF.

The chain recombines TRBV7-3 with TRBJ2-1, with 13 bases matching TRBD2. The CDR3 runs to 15 residues. V shed 5 bases, J shed 4 bases, and the junction held 2 bases outside the gene matches. The germline V gene has CDR1 SGHTA and CDR2 FQGTGA. The CDR3 DNA reads as TGTGCCAGCAGCAAACTAGCGGGAGGGTACAATGAGCAGTTCTTC. It encodes CASSKLAGGYNEQFF.

The rearrangement joins TRBV18 to TRBJ2-4, with 7 bases aligning to TRBD1. The CDR3 totals 15 residues. The germline CDR1 and CDR2 sequences are KGHSH and LQKENI. The ends lost 0 bases at V and 7 bases at J; junction bases unmatched: 6. CDR3 nucleotide sequence: TGTGCCAGCTCACCACCCTCAGAGGGGGCGAACATTCAGTACTTC. It specifies CASSPPSEGANIQYF.

The chain uses TRBV18 and TRBJ2-5; D call uncertain. Germline assignment: CDR1 KGHSH and CDR2 LQKENI. The CDR3 totals 13 residues. Trimming stripped 0 bases from V and 5 bases from J, with 7 bases between. In DNA form, the CDR3 reads TGTGCCAGCTCACCACCGACCGAGGAGACCCAGTACTTC. This codes for CASSPPTEETQYF. Supplemented by reference TRBV18 and TRBJ2-5, the full variable domain reads NAGVMQNPRHLVRRRGQEARLRCSPMKGHSHVYWYRQLPEEGLKFMVYLQKENIIDESGMPKERFSAEFPKEGPSILRIQQVVRGDSAAYFCASSPPTEETQYFGPGTRLLVL.

This clone has a single count. The V call is TRBV28, the J call TRBJ1-3, with 8 bases matching TRBD1. From germline, CDR1 is MDHEN and CDR2 SYDVKM. The trim removed 1 base at V and 9 bases at J, leaving 5 bases unmatched. CDR3 length equals 14 residues. In nucleotides, the CDR3 is TGTGCCAGCAGTTTATCTAGGACAGGGACCACCATATATTTT. This sequence encodes CASSLSRTGTTIYF. The variable domain in full, with the rest retrieved from reference TRBV28 and TRBJ1-3, is DVKVTQSSRYLVKRTGEKVFLECVQDMDHENMFWYRQDPGLGLRLIYFSYDVKMKEKGDIPEGYSVSREKKERFSLILESASTNQTSMYLCASSLSRTGTTIYFGEGSWLTVV.

This sequence joins TRBV30 and TRBJ2-5, with a tentative D call TRBD2 (5 bases). Germline CDR1 is GTSNPN and CDR2 is SVGIG (reference sequence). This CDR3 comprises 14 residues. V lost 1 base and J 1 base, leaving 10 bases between the germline ends. CDR3 sequence (DNA): TGTGCCTGGAGTGACGGGCGGGTCCAAGAGACCCAGTACTTC. Its protein product is CAWSDGRVQETQYF.

The CDR3 nucleotides read TGTGCCAGCAGCTATGGATGGGAGGGCCAAGAGACCCAGTACTTC. Translation gives CASSYGWEGQETQYF. V usage is TRBV5-6 and J usage is TRBJ2-5, with TRBD2 matching 7 bases. The V and J ends lost 3 bases and 1 base, in that order; junction bases with no gene match: 6. The germline gives CDR1 SGHDT, CDR2 YYEEEE. The CDR3 has 15 residues.

Here the CDR3 reads CASSYLDRNEQFF. CDR3 nucleotide sequence: TGTGCCAGCAGTTACTTGGACCGAAATGAGCAGTTCTTC. The genes are TRBV6-6 and TRBJ2-1, with D unclear. The germline gives CDR1 MNHNY, CDR2 SVGAGI (reference sequence). V was clipped by 1 base and J by 7 bases, with 8 bases between them. The CDR3 loop spans 13 amino acids.

This chain connects TRBV30 to TRBJ2-7; D possibly corresponds to TRBD1 (6 bases). The V end was cut by 0 bases, the J end by 6 bases, with 9 bases between. CDR1 and CDR2 from the germline V gene are GTSNPN and SVGIG (reference sequence). The CDR3 consists of 12 residues. In nucleotides, the CDR3 is TGTGCCTGGAGTGTACAGGGTATCGAGCAGTACTTC. This gives the protein CAWSVQGIEQYF.

The V and J genes are TRBV12-3 or TRBV12-4 and TRBJ1-2; D perhaps matches TRBD1 (6 bases). V was shortened by 6 bases and J by 8 bases, with 13 bases between the two germline ends. The CDR3 extends over 12 amino acids. Here the CDR3 DNA reads TGTGCCAGCAGCCATTCGGGGGGCGGCTACACCTTC. Its protein is CASSHSGGGYTF.

The V call is TRBV6-5, the J call TRBJ2-7; D is unclear. This CDR3 has 15 residues. Germline V gene lookup returns CDR1 MNHEY and CDR2 SVGAGI. V lost 2 bases and J lost 3, with 14 bases in between. Here the CDR3 reads CASSYPPRSVYEQYF. The CDR3 DNA sequence: TGTGCCAGCAGTTACCCACCGCGCTCAGTCTACGAGCAGTACTTC.

The rearrangement links TRBV10-3 to TRBJ1-2; 9 bases align to TRBD1. Germline CDR1 and CDR2: ENHRY and SYGVKD. This CDR3 contains 14 residues. V lost 4 bases and J lost 4; bases outside the gene matches: 4. The CDR3 here is CAISATGGSYGYTF. CDR3 sequence (DNA): TGTGCCATCAGTGCCACAGGGGGCTCCTATGGCTACACCTTC.

DNA of the CDR3: TGTGCCAGCAGGAGGGGGGCGGAGAACACCATATATTTT. Its protein product is CASRRGAENTIYF. V and J are TRBV6-5 and TRBJ1-3, with a tentative D call TRBD1 (6 bases). Germline assignment: CDR1 MNHEY and CDR2 SVGAGI. The germline V and J ends were trimmed by 6 bases and 7 bases, with 13 bases remaining between them. The CDR3 runs to 13 residues.